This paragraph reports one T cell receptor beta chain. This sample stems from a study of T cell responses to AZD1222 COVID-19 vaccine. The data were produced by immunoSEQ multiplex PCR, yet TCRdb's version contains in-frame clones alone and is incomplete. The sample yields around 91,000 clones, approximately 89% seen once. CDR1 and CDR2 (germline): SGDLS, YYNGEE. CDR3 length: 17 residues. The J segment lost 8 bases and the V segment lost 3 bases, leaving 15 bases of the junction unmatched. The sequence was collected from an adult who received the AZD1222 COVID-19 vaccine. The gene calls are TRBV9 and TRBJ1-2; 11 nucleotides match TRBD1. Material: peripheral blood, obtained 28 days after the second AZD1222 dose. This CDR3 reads CASSARPRGQGEAGYTF. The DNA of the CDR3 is TGTGCCAGCAGCGCAAGACCCCGGGGACAGGGGGAAGCAGGCTACACCTTC.